What follows describes a single TCR beta chain. The CDR3 has 14 residues. J lost 9 bases, V lost 5 bases, and 7 bases had no gene match. Germline CDR1 reads SGHTA; CDR2 reads FQGTGA. The second PCR ran about 6 to 12 cycles with a sample-barcoded 5' primer and J-beta primers. Each CDR3 protein gets one entry after TCRdb re-called the 5' RACE reads with MiXCR. The sample records nearly 800,000 distinct CDR3 sequences, around three fifths being singletons. The data are from a study of blood T cells in healthy people across ages. The clonotype originates from a man in his forties in good health. Sequenced: blood. The chain uses TRBV7-3 and TRBJ2-1, with 10 bases that match TRBD2. The CDR3 DNA reads as TGTGCCAGCAGCGCCAGCGGGGGGGAGGGTGAGCAGTTCTTC. Translated, it gives CASSASGGEGEQFF.